A selection of T cell receptor beta chains follows, all from one sample in a study of blood T cell repertoires in COVID-19. Assay: immunoSEQ multiplex PCR; the TCRdb copy retains only in-frame clones and omits some. The table lists approximately 280,000 clones, 70% to 90% of them singletons. The sample consisted of peripheral blood. The receptors originated from a man aged 45 to 65 with active or convalescent COVID-19. The CDR3 runs from the conserved cysteine through the conserved F or W. A D gene is named only where the DNA matches it firmly. Some rows have no size entry. The others give once, few or many, or a class for an expanded clone.

d_call: .; j_call: TRBJ2-4; cdr3_length: 12; clone_size: .; v_call: TRBV28; cdr3_nt: TGTGCCAGCAGTTTGCTGGAGGGCATTCAGTACTTC; cdr3_aa: CASSLLEGIQYF
d_call: TRBD1; j_call: TRBJ1-1; cdr3_length: 14; clone_size: .; v_call: TRBV7-2; cdr3_nt: TGTGCCAGCAGCCGGACAGGGGGGTTTACTGAAGCTTTCTTT; cdr3_aa: CASSRTGGFTEAFF
d_call: TRBD1; j_call: TRBJ2-2; cdr3_length: 15; clone_size: .; v_call: TRBV30; cdr3_nt: TGTGCCATGACTTACGGGACAGGGTTCACCGGGGAGCTGTTTTTT; cdr3_aa: CAMTYGTGFTGELFF
d_call: .; j_call: TRBJ1-5; cdr3_length: 16; clone_size: .; v_call: TRBV4-3; cdr3_nt: TGCGCCAGCAGCCAAGATTGGGCAGGGAAGAATCAGCCCCAGCATTTT; cdr3_aa: CASSQDWAGKNQPQHF
d_call: .; j_call: TRBJ2-2; cdr3_length: 23; clone_size: .; v_call: TRBV5-1; cdr3_nt: TGCGCCAGCGACGACCCCTCACCCCAAGAGCGGAGAGAGAGAGTTTGGAACACCGGGGAGCTGTTTTTT; cdr3_aa: CASDDPSPQERRERVWNTGELFF
d_call: TRBD1; j_call: TRBJ1-2; cdr3_length: 16; clone_size: few; v_call: TRBV7-9; cdr3_nt: TGTGCCAGCAGCTTAGCGCGCGGACAGGTTAACTATGGCTACACCTTC; cdr3_aa: CASSLARGQVNYGYTF
d_call: TRBD2; j_call: TRBJ2-7; cdr3_length: 16; clone_size: .; v_call: TRBV4-3; cdr3_nt: TGCGCCAGCAGCCAAGTTTACGGGAGGCGCTCCTACGAGCAGTACTTC; cdr3_aa: CASSQVYGRRSYEQYF
d_call: .; j_call: TRBJ1-2; cdr3_length: 13; clone_size: .; v_call: TRBV25-1; cdr3_nt: TGTGCCAGCAGTGAATTGGCAGACTATGGCTACACCTTC; cdr3_aa: CASSELADYGYTF
d_call: .; j_call: TRBJ2-7; cdr3_length: 13; clone_size: .; v_call: TRBV18; cdr3_nt: TGTGCCAGCTCACGGGAAGAGGGCGGCGAGCAGTACTTC; cdr3_aa: CASSREEGGEQYF
d_call: TRBD2; j_call: TRBJ2-2; cdr3_length: 15; clone_size: .; v_call: TRBV9; cdr3_nt: TGTGCCAGCAGCGAACTAGCGGTGAACACCGGGGAGCTGTTTTTT; cdr3_aa: CASSELAVNTGELFF
d_call: TRBD1; j_call: TRBJ2-1; cdr3_length: 15; clone_size: .; v_call: TRBV25-1; cdr3_nt: TGTGCCAGCAGTATACCGGGACAGGGCTACAATGAGCAGTTCTTC; cdr3_aa: CASSIPGQGYNEQFF
d_call: .; j_call: TRBJ2-1; cdr3_length: 15; clone_size: many; v_call: TRBV2; cdr3_nt: TGTGCCAGCAGCGCGCTGTCGAGCTCCTACAATGAGCAGTTCTTC; cdr3_aa: CASSALSSSYNEQFF
d_call: TRBD2; j_call: TRBJ2-5; cdr3_length: 15; clone_size: .; v_call: TRBV11-2; cdr3_nt: TGTGCCAGCAGCTTAGGACGGGAGGGCCTGGAGACCCAGTACTTC; cdr3_aa: CASSLGREGLETQYF
d_call: TRBD1; j_call: TRBJ2-1; cdr3_length: 16; clone_size: .; v_call: TRBV2; cdr3_nt: TGTGCCAGCCTACGTACCGGGACAGGGGTCTACAATGAGCAGTTCTTC; cdr3_aa: CASLRTGTGVYNEQFF
d_call: TRBD1; j_call: TRBJ1-1; cdr3_length: 13; clone_size: .; v_call: TRBV6-2/TRBV6-3; cdr3_nt: TGTGCCAGCAGTGACCCGGACAGGTCTGAAGCTTTCTTT; cdr3_aa: CASSDPDRSEAFF
d_call: .; j_call: TRBJ1-3; cdr3_length: 15; clone_size: .; v_call: TRBV5-1; cdr3_nt: TGCGCCAGCCGCATTGACAGGAACTCTGGAAACACCATATATTTT; cdr3_aa: CASRIDRNSGNTIYF
d_call: TRBD1; j_call: TRBJ1-1; cdr3_length: 14; clone_size: .; v_call: TRBV6-1; cdr3_nt: TGTGCCAGCAGTGAACCGGGACAGGGCACTGAAGCTTTCTTT; cdr3_aa: CASSEPGQGTEAFF
d_call: .; j_call: TRBJ2-7; cdr3_length: 15; clone_size: few; v_call: TRBV7-2; cdr3_nt: TGTGCCAGCAACTCGATTCACAGCGGGTTGTACGAGCAGTACTTC; cdr3_aa: CASNSIHSGLYEQYF
d_call: .; j_call: TRBJ2-1; cdr3_length: 13; clone_size: .; v_call: TRBV7-2; cdr3_nt: TGTGCCAGCAGCTTGGGACTGAAGAATGAGCAGTTCTTC; cdr3_aa: CASSLGLKNEQFF
d_call: TRBD2; j_call: TRBJ2-3; cdr3_length: 16; clone_size: .; v_call: TRBV29-1; cdr3_nt: TGCAGCGTTGGTCCCCAAGCGGGAGCGGACACAGATACGCAGTATTTT; cdr3_aa: CSVGPQAGADTDTQYF
d_call: TRBD2; j_call: TRBJ2-3; cdr3_length: 22; clone_size: once; v_call: TRBV24-1; cdr3_nt: TGTGCCACCAGTGATTCCTCGGGGGGTGGCGGGAGCCGTTATTCCCCCACAGATACGCAGTATTTT; cdr3_aa: CATSDSSGGGGSRYSPTDTQYF
d_call: TRBD2; j_call: TRBJ2-1; cdr3_length: 16; clone_size: .; v_call: TRBV7-2; cdr3_nt: TGTGCCAGCAGCTTAGGTAGCTATAGCGGGATCAGTGAGCAGTTCTTC; cdr3_aa: CASSLGSYSGISEQFF
d_call: TRBD1; j_call: TRBJ2-4; cdr3_length: 16; clone_size: .; v_call: TRBV7-8; cdr3_nt: TGTGCCAGCAGCCCAACCCGGGACAGGGCCAAAAACATTCAGTACTTC; cdr3_aa: CASSPTRDRAKNIQYF
d_call: .; j_call: TRBJ1-1; cdr3_length: 15; clone_size: .; v_call: TRBV30; cdr3_nt: TGTGCCTGGAGTCCCCAGGGGAGGGGGTGGACTGAAGCTTTCTTT; cdr3_aa: CAWSPQGRGWTEAFF
d_call: .; j_call: TRBJ1-2; cdr3_length: 12; clone_size: .; v_call: TRBV12-3/TRBV12-4; cdr3_nt: TGTGCCAGCAGCCTCGACAGCTATGGCTACACCTTC; cdr3_aa: CASSLDSYGYTF
d_call: .; j_call: TRBJ2-1; cdr3_length: 18; clone_size: .; v_call: TRBV7-9; cdr3_nt: TGTGCCAGCAGCTCGTACCCGAGGGGGATTTGGTCCTACAATGAGCAGTTCTTC; cdr3_aa: CASSSYPRGIWSYNEQFF
d_call: .; j_call: TRBJ1-2; cdr3_length: 12; clone_size: .; v_call: TRBV29-1; cdr3_nt: TGCAGCGTCAAGACGAGGGACTATGGCTACACCTTC; cdr3_aa: CSVKTRDYGYTF